The following is a TCR beta chain sequence with its context. Unique molecular identifiers featured in how the TCRbeta library was prepared. MiXCR, run by TCRdb on the PCR reads, gives a single entry per CDR3 protein. The sample has about 610,000 distinct CDR3 sequences; 10% are singletons. The CDR3 totals 19 residues. Unmatched junction bases numbered 14, after V lost 4 bases and J lost 0 bases. Germline CDR1 SGDLS, CDR2 YYNGEE. The data stem from a study of T-cell reconstitution after alpha-beta-depleted transplantation in children. Sequences were derived from PBMCs from the stem cell graft donor, sampled from the stem cell graft. This TCR derives from a human donor who donated a stem cell graft to a child with acute myeloid leukemia. The chain is built from TRBV9 and TRBJ2-3; the match to TRBD1 covers 10 bases. CDR3 region: CASSPMSGTGVRSTDTQYF. DNA of the CDR3: TGTGCCAGCAGCCCAATGTCCGGGACAGGGGTGAGGAGCACAGATACGCAGTATTTT.